The T cell receptor beta chain described here comes from a study of Graves' ophthalmopathy and Graves' hyperthyroidism. Study in general: No treatment had been given when peripheral blood was collected at initial diagnosis.

For repertoire sequencing, the TCR beta CDR3 regions were amplified from RNA transcripts. First-round RT-PCR with HTBI primers preceded a second-round multiplex PCR. Each CDR3 protein is one row after TCRdb ran MiXCR on the multiplex PCR reads. Here the sample spans 650,000 to 800,000 distinct CDR3 sequences, about two fifths being singletons. CDR1 and CDR2 (germline): LGHNA, YSLEER. V lost 0 bases, J lost 0 bases, and 18 bases lay in between. CDR3 length: 19 residues. Thyroid ultrasound, orbital computed tomography, TRAb, serum thyroxine and clinical symptoms formed the basis of diagnosis. The authors used Ficoll-Paque density gradient centrifugation to separate PBMCs. The input was more than 8 ml of fresh peripheral blood.

The V and J genes are TRBV4-3 and TRBJ1-5, with TRBD1 as a possible D gene (5 bases). The material sequenced was peripheral blood. This sequence originates from an adult man with Graves' ophthalmopathy. This chain's CDR3 is CASSQDPPTGALSNQPQHF. In nucleotides, the CDR3 is TGCGCCAGCAGCCAAGATCCCCCAACAGGTGCCCTTAGCAATCAGCCCCAGCATTTT.